This T cell receptor beta chain was profiled in a study of blood T cell repertoires in COVID-19. Study-wide context: From T cells, B-cell-depleted T cells, or PBMCs came the material, which was cDNA or gDNA.

TCRdb keeps only in-frame clones here, not all; method: immunoSEQ multiplex PCR. The profile shows under 350,000 clones, approximately 89% of them singletons. Germline V gene sequence: CDR1 SGHVS, CDR2 FQNEAQ. V was trimmed by 3 bases and J by 4 bases, leaving 18 bases between them. The CDR3 sequence is 16 residues long. The origin of this receptor is a woman between 25 and 40 years old with COVID-19, enrolled during active disease. The sequencing sample was made of peripheral blood. The chain couples TRBV7-8 to TRBJ2-5, with D perhaps matching TRBD1 (7 bases). CDR3 sequence reads: CASSFSGRGGGETQYF. The CDR3 coding sequence is TGTGCCAGCAGCTTTAGCGGTCGAGGGGGCGGAGAGACCCAGTACTTC.